This is a list of T cell receptor beta chains from one sample in a study of shared clonotypes between healthy human individuals. The assay was immunoSEQ multiplex PCR, and TCRdb's table has in-frame clones only and misses some. Of 330,000 or so clones detected, approximately 74% appear once; the ten largest clones hold approximately 10%. The sequenced sample was memory CD4+ T cells sorted from blood. Every receptor here comes from a young man in good health. CDR3s leave out the opening cysteine and the closing phenylalanine or tryptophan.

v_gene	j_gene	CDR3aa
TRBV7-2	TRBJ1-3	ASSLASGGTSGNTIY
TRBV21-1	TRBJ1-5	ASSSRGPEIYSNQPQH
TRBV7-2	TRBJ1-4	ASSLAGAGTTNEKLF
TRBV29-1	TRBJ2-1	SAELPRLAGVGEQF
TRBV5-1	TRBJ1-4	ASSPWTGGNEKLF
TRBV18	TRBJ2-2	ASSPLSSQARTGELF
TRBV5-4	TRBJ2-2	ASSLTSGSGELF
TRBV5-6	TRBJ2-3	ASSLRTPGFGTQY
TRBV11-3	TRBJ2-1	ASSPRAGGGGEQF
TRBV25-1	TRBJ2-2	ASMGAGELF
TRBV4-1	TRBJ2-1	ASSQQSATSYNEQF
TRBV4-3	TRBJ1-5	ASSQGQGQPQH
TRBV6-1	TRBJ2-2	ASSGGLATGELF
TRBV11-3	TRBJ2-2	ASSVGQGGTGELF
TRBV29-1	TRBJ2-7	SVGRTSGRGGDEQY
TRBV11-2	TRBJ2-4	ASSWEPGAKNIQY
TRBV5-8	TRBJ2-5	ASSLAMWLAEVLKTQY
TRBV5-6	TRBJ2-3	ASSLAPASTDTQY
TRBV4-2	TRBJ2-1	ASSQDPFPRNEQF
TRBV29-1	TRBJ1-5	SVRDNLNQPQH
TRBV7-2	TRBJ2-2	ASSLRPSGTTGELF
TRBV5-4	TRBJ2-7	ASSMNYEQY
TRBV29-1	TRBJ2-1	SVGTSGSQYNEQF
TRBV25-1	TRBJ2-1	ASSERSRDRDGDEQF
TRBV5-6	TRBJ1-2	ASSAGQGAQANYGYT
TRBV18	TRBJ2-1	ASSPSGQSYNEQF
TRBV15	TRBJ2-5	ATSRDTQGSTETQY
TRBV29-1	TRBJ2-7	SAISTSDRSYEQY
TRBV7-9	TRBJ2-3	ASSPKGPDTQY
TRBV11-1	TRBJ1-1	ASSSKGTEAF
TRBV7-9	TRBJ2-5	ASSLPYRLGETQY
TRBV11-2	TRBJ2-1	ASSELLLRHNEQF
TRBV19	TRBJ1-4	ASSPRTRMPKLF
TRBV7-2	TRBJ2-4	ASSLGEEYIQY
TRBV5-6	TRBJ1-2	ASTNWGGMTRGYT
TRBV5-1	TRBJ2-7	ASSLEVLGEQY
TRBV18	TRBJ2-6	ASSPRGQGRSGANVLT
TRBV5-6	TRBJ1-1	ASSLDSAEAF
TRBV19	TRBJ2-1	ASSDRQGIYNEQF
TRBV29-1	TRBJ2-1	SVEEAVAGLLNEQF
TRBV25-1	TRBJ1-1	ASTWDRANTEAF
TRBV4-3	TRBJ1-2	ASSQAGRPHGYT
TRBV5-4	TRBJ2-1	ASSLRLAGFNEQF
TRBV11-3	TRBJ2-5	ASSPTPGQQETQY
TRBV11-3	TRBJ2-1	ASSKANYNEQF
TRBV7-8	TRBJ2-3	ASSLENGLTQY
TRBV11-2	TRBJ1-2	ASSFGTGGNYGYT
TRBV7-2	TRBJ1-5	ASSLEAGGNQPQH
TRBV15	TRBJ2-3	ATSRDHDSDTQY
TRBV7-8	TRBJ2-1	ASSFGGSAYNEQF
TRBV11-2	TRBJ2-7	ASRLTGGPDYEQY
TRBV7-6	TRBJ2-1	ASSSPSFRTSGRNEQF
TRBV7-2	TRBJ1-5	ASSLGKRGQPQH
TRBV5-1	TRBJ2-4	ASSLVGRTLAKNIQY